A single sample is the source of the 10 T cell receptor beta chains below, sequenced in a study of Graves' ophthalmopathy and Graves' hyperthyroidism. Amplified TCR beta CDR3 regions were obtained using RNA transcripts as template. First-round RT-PCR used HTBI primers; second-round multiplex PCR followed. One entry per CDR3 protein results from TCRdb running MiXCR on the multiplex PCR reads. The table records 900,000 to 1,200,000 distinct CDR3 sequences, about 40% of them present only once. Sequenced input: peripheral blood or thyroid tissue (not recorded which). The receptors were gathered from an adult man with Graves' hyperthyroidism.

With regard to this clonotype: A much larger clone differs from this one at a single base, so this may be a read error. This chain links TRBV20-1 with TRBJ2-5, with a weak D call TRBD2 (5 bases). CDR1 and CDR2 from the germline V gene are DFQATT and SNEGSKA (reference sequence). Trimming took 0 bases from V and 4 from J, leaving 15 bases between them. The CDR3 totals 15 residues. CDR3 coding DNA: TGCAGTGCTAGAGACGGGAACAGTGTCCGAGAGACCCAGTACTTC. Its protein product is CSARDGNSVRETQYF.

This clonotype was detected many times. The V call is TRBV7-2, the J call TRBJ2-2, with D perhaps assigned TRBD1 or TRBD2 (5 bases each). Germline loops: CDR1 SGHTA, CDR2 FQGNSA. The CDR3 loop spans 15 amino acids. The V gene lost 5 bases and the J gene lost 4 bases, with 14 bases spanning the gap. CDR3 sequence (DNA): TGTGCCAGCAGCGCTACTCGGGACCCCACCGGGGAGCTGTTTTTT. It specifies CASSATRDPTGELFF.

Ten or more counts support this clonotype. This chain links TRBV5-1 with TRBJ2-7; the D gene is possibly TRBD2 (6 bases). The CDR3 consists of 13 residues. Germline loops: CDR1 SGHRS, CDR2 YFSETQ. V gave up 4 bases and J gave up 3 bases, with 11 bases separating them. CDR3 loop: CASSRLDNYEQYF. The CDR3 DNA reads as TGCGCCAGCAGCCGACTAGACAACTACGAGCAGTACTTC.

This clonotype was detected only a few times. This chain connects TRBV12-3 or TRBV12-4 to TRBJ2-5; 7 bases are shared with TRBD1. The CDR3 extends over 13 amino acids. V gave up 6 bases and J gave up 3 bases; unmatched junction bases: 4. The CDR3 DNA follows: TGTGCCAGCAGGGCTACAGGGGAAGAGACCCAGTACTTC. It encodes CASRATGEETQYF.

This chain joins TRBV24-1 and TRBJ1-1; D is perhaps TRBD1 (5 bases). Germline CDR1 is KGHDR and CDR2 is SFDVKD. The CDR3 has 13 residues. Trimming pared 4 bases from V and 7 bases from J, leaving 12 bases between. The CDR3 DNA reads as TGTGCCACCAGTGACCCTGGACACCGTGAAGCTTTCTTT. Translated, it gives CATSDPGHREAFF.

This clonotype was recorded many times. The J gene is TRBJ2-7, the V gene TRBV7-8, with 14 bases aligning to TRBD2. Germline CDR1 SGHVS, CDR2 FQNEAQ. V was pared by 5 bases and J by 0 bases, with 9 bases of the junction left unmatched. The CDR3 is 18 residues long. The CDR3 DNA reads as TGTGCCAGCAGCCCTCGGACTAGCGGGGGGTTGAGCTCCTACGAGCAGTACTTC. This sequence encodes CASSPRTSGGLSSYEQYF.

This clonotype was recorded many times. The chain is built from TRBV7-9 and TRBJ1-1; D may be TRBD1 (6 bases). The CDR3 spans 20 residues. V was shortened by 2 bases and J by 4 bases, with 29 bases between the two germline ends. The germline V gene encodes CDR1 SEHNR and CDR2 FQNEAQ (reference sequence). DNA of the CDR3: TGTGCCAGCAGCTTATATTTTGGGGGCGGGATAAGTGATATCTCCACTGAAGCTTTCTTT. Amino acids: CASSLYFGGGISDISTEAFF.

The chain has TRBV20-1 and TRBJ2-7; D possibly corresponds to TRBD1 (6 bases). In germline, CDR1 is DFQATT, CDR2 SNEGSKA (reference sequence). Trimming cost V 5 bases and J 0 bases, with 20 bases left between them. This CDR3 is 16 amino acids long. CDR3 nucleotide sequence: TGCAGTGCTCCCCCGGGACACTTTATGGGCTCCTACGAGCAGTACTTC. This translates into CSAPPGHFMGSYEQYF.

This clonotype turned up a few times. This chain connects TRBV18 to TRBJ2-5, with D unresolved. The CDR3 totals 14 residues. V dropped 3 bases and J dropped 0 bases, with 8 bases sitting between them. CDR1 and CDR2 (germline): KGHSH, LQKENI. The DNA for the CDR3 is TGTGCCAGCTCACCTAGAGCTAACCAAGAGACCCAGTACTTC. Encoded protein: CASSPRANQETQYF.

The chain links TRBV14 to TRBJ2-5; 13 bases fit TRBD2. With V trimmed by 5 bases and J by 5 bases, 8 bases remained unmatched. Looked up from germline, CDR1 is SGHDN and CDR2 is FVKESK. There are 16 residues in the CDR3. CDR3 protein: CASSSLAGGGRETQYF. The CDR3 DNA follows: TGTGCCAGCAGCTCACTAGCGGGAGGGGGCAGGGAGACCCAGTACTTC.